This T cell receptor beta chain is from a study of cytomegalovirus exposure and HLA in healthy donors. The study ran its PCR with 60 Vbeta and 13 Jbeta primers. The data were produced by immunoSEQ multiplex PCR, yet TCRdb's version contains in-frame clones alone and is incomplete. The table has roughly 150,000 clones, about 85% seen once; the top ten hold about 2.7%. The J segment lost 3 bases and the V segment lost 4 bases, leaving 6 bases of the junction unmatched. The CDR3 runs 15 residues. Germline V lookup: CDR1 KGHSH, CDR2 LQKENI. The sequence was obtained from a young man in good health and CMV-seropositive. The sample was PBMCs. The genes are TRBV18 and TRBJ2-7; 10 bases fit TRBD2. The CDR3 DNA follows: TGTGCCAGCTCACGTCTAGCGGGAGAGAACTACGAGCAGTACTTC. It translates to CASSRLAGENYEQYF.